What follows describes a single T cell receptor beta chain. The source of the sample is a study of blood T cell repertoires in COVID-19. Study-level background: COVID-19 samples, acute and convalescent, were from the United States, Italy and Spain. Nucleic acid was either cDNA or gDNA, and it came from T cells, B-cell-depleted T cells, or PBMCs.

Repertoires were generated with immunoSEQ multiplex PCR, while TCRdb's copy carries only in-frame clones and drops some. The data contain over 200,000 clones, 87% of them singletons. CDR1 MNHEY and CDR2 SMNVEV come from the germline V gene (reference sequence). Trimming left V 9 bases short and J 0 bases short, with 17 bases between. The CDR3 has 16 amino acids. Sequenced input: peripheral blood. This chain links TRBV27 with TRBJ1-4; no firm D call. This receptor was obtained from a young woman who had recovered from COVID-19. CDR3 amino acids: CARIRVSYATNEKLFF. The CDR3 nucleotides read TGTGCCAGGATCCGTGTGAGTTATGCAACTAATGAAAAACTGTTTTTT.